This T cell receptor beta chain was found in a study of blood T cell repertoires in COVID-19 (dated by TCRdb to 2018 to 2020). In terms of the full investigation: Collaborator samples came from the United States, Italy and Spain and covered acute and convalescent phases of COVID-19. The material from the prospective study consisted of cDNA or gDNA derived from T cells, B-cell-depleted T cells, or PBMCs. The dataset comprised deeply sampled blood TCRbeta repertoires from subjects exposed to, actively infected with, or recovered from COVID-19. The repertoires were released in a freely available public database meant as a resource for research on the immune response to SARS-CoV-2. Samples were obtained from the ongoing ImmuneRACE study (first 160 participants) and from some 1,200 subjects provided by 6 global collaborators. A de-identified subject ID, COVID-19 status, age in years and sex were almost always included in the sample metadata. Where available, HLA class I and class II types were obtained from metadata supplied by the sample provider rather than from assay-based typing.

TCRbeta CDR3 regions were amplified from genomic DNA by means of the immunoSEQ Assay, a bias-controlled multiplex PCR. On the study's bioinformatics: Within the assay, amplification of reference gene primers was used to estimate how many nucleated cells each sample contained. To quantify the absolute abundance of each unique TCRbeta CDR3 rearrangement, sequence reads were collapsed and filtered. For each sample, productive Simpson clonality was calculated by taking the square root of Simpson's diversity index across productive rearrangements. What TCRdb holds here is the immuneACCESS table cut down to in-frame rearrangements. Part of the clones is not present; checked against another copy, under half of the missing clones reflect an unresolved V gene, and the others are unexplained. The V and J calls and the clone size are those of that table, but D and trimming were determined from the DNA. The sample table shows about 320,000 clones, and 87% are seen once. The top ten hold around 9% of the sample.

Comments on this clone: The clone's antigen remains unknown. Nothing much larger sits one base from this clone, and base qualities are not available.

Participants in the prospective study were aged about 18 to 95 years, lived in about two dozen United States geographic areas, and enrolled through a virtual design. Cohort assignment in the prospective study relied on participant-reported clinical history from a screening survey and a study questionnaire. ImmuneRACE Cohort 3 recovered participants were defined by two consecutive negative NP/OP PCR tests, healthcare professional clearance, or symptom resolution. Mobile phlebotomists in the prospective study collected whole blood, serum and a nasopharyngeal or oropharyngeal swab from every participant. Participants in the prospective study had the option to provide additional blood draws and questionnaires over a roughly two-month period. Before DNA extraction, blood samples from the prospective study were shipped at room temperature or frozen. The germline V gene supplies CDR1 SGHRS and CDR2 YFSETQ. The CDR3 spans 14 residues, from the cysteine through the phenylalanine. The DNA shown is the 42-base CDR3, in frame from base 1. Ends trimmed: V by 3 bases, J by 1 base; bases unmatched to a gene: 2.

What the research found in general, with its limitations: Clinical and demographic metadata were provided uncurated, with the amount varying by source and participant.

The clonotype originates from a woman between 18 and 29 years old who had recovered from COVID-19. This chain is built from TRBV5-1 and TRBJ2-3; a stretch of 7 junction bases matches TRBD1. Sequencing was done on a sample of PBMCs or T cells enriched from blood (not recorded which). The DNA sequence is given as TGCGCCAGCAGCTCCGGGACAGGCACAGATACGCAGTATTTT. Its protein is CASSSGTGTDTQYF.